This T cell receptor (beta chain) comes out of a study of blood T cell repertoires in COVID-19. Study-wide background: The cDNA or gDNA used as material had been derived from T cells, B-cell-depleted T cells, or PBMCs.

Per the original methods: For nucleated cells, counts were estimated from reference gene primer amplification. TCRdb's table, derived via immunoSEQ multiplex PCR, lists solely in-frame clones and lacks some. D and trimming were read from the DNA, whereas the V and J calls and clone size are those reported in that table. The sample contains some 460,000 clones, about 89% of which appear only once. Germline V gene data show CDR1 as DFQATT and CDR2 as SNEGSKA (reference sequence). The CDR3 length is 11 residues. The V and J ends lost 7 bases and 7 bases respectively, with 13 bases between them. This clone showed up just once.

This sequence joins TRBV20-1 and TRBJ2-5; TRBD1 is a possible D gene (6 bases). Sequencing was performed on peripheral blood. The sequence came from a woman between 25 and 40 years old with acute or convalescent COVID-19. CDR3 sequence (DNA): TGCAGTGGACAGGTCTTAAGGACCCAGTACTTC. The encoded protein is CSGQVLRTQYF.